This is a list of T cell receptor beta chains from one sample in a study of blood T cell repertoires in COVID-19. Assay used: immunoSEQ multiplex PCR; TCRdb lists only in-frame clones, some missing. The repertoire includes about 110,000 clones, roughly 84% of them detected once, and nearly 0.85% sits in the top ten. Sequenced material: peripheral blood. The receptors originated from a woman aged 70-85 years with acute or convalescent COVID-19. CDR3s leave out the opening cysteine and the closing phenylalanine or tryptophan. A D gene is named only where the DNA matches it firmly.

V: TRBV6-2/TRBV6-3; J: TRBJ2-2; D: TRBD2; CDR3: ASSPGGGGTGELF
V: TRBV6-5; J: TRBJ1-2; D: TRBD1; CDR3: ASTPGGQNYGYT
V: TRBV7-8; J: TRBJ1-4; D: TRBD1; CDR3: ASSPYRGGTNEKLF
V: TRBV15; J: TRBJ1-2; D: -; CDR3: ATSREGGYT
V: TRBV19; J: TRBJ2-7; D: -; CDR3: ASSRAETYEQY
V: TRBV10-3; J: TRBJ2-2; D: -; CDR3: AISESVGELF
V: TRBV4-2; J: TRBJ1-2; D: TRBD1; CDR3: ASSRQGNYGYT
V: TRBV3-1/TRBV3-2; J: TRBJ1-6; D: -; CDR3: ASSPTTGSNSPLH
V: TRBV5-1; J: TRBJ2-1; D: -; CDR3: ASSNLAANEQF
V: TRBV9; J: TRBJ2-1; D: -; CDR3: ASNSDGSSYNEQF
V: TRBV27; J: TRBJ2-7; D: TRBD2; CDR3: ASSKTGTSGRRSPYEQY
V: TRBV6-1; J: TRBJ1-1; D: TRBD1; CDR3: ASSERAGGRNTEAF
V: TRBV12-5; J: TRBJ1-3; D: -; CDR3: ASGLDSSSGNTIY
V: TRBV6-5; J: TRBJ2-1; D: -; CDR3: ASSYSGQTAYNEQF
V: TRBV7-8; J: TRBJ1-1; D: TRBD1; CDR3: ASSVTGGITEAF
V: TRBV5-1; J: TRBJ2-1; D: -; CDR3: ASSLPGKNEQF
V: TRBV19; J: TRBJ2-5; D: -; CDR3: ASSIGGAIDQETQY
V: TRBV3-1/TRBV3-2; J: TRBJ1-1; D: TRBD1; CDR3: ASSQDSRQGWMNTEAF